This is a list of T cell receptor beta chains from one sample in a study of blood T cell repertoires in COVID-19. Generated by immunoSEQ multiplex PCR, the TCRdb table keeps only in-frame clones and is missing some. This sample yields approximately 240,000 clones, of which 80% to 85% are seen a single time; 4.5% to 5.5% belongs to the top ten. Material for sequencing was peripheral blood. Receptors originate from a woman aged 55-75 years who had recovered from COVID-19. Each CDR3 is given with its conserved first and last residue.

V	J	CDR3
TRBV20-1	TRBJ2-1	CSASGSMGLAWFNEQFF
TRBV18	TRBJ2-1	CASSPESVRDEQFF
TRBV30	TRBJ2-3	CAWVAMDTQYF
TRBV30	TRBJ2-1	CAWSPFGRGVYNEQFF
TRBV2	TRBJ1-2	CASFIPGQGTGYTF
TRBV7-6	TRBJ1-4	CASSLLSGGANEKLFF
TRBV20-1	TRBJ2-3	CSASLSGGARTDTQYF
TRBV11-2	TRBJ1-1	CASSPLRGTGPEAFF
TRBV4-1	TRBJ2-4	CASSPEPGLATLAKNIQYF
TRBV28	TRBJ1-2	CASNYRGGYTF
TRBV5-4	TRBJ1-1	CASSLGGGGQGNTEAFF
TRBV19	TRBJ1-5	CASSSDGGENQPQHF
TRBV27	TRBJ2-7	CASSFVGGGFRYEQYF
TRBV5-4	TRBJ1-2	CASSLARVGYGYTF
TRBV6-5	TRBJ1-1	CASTLRTGLNTEAFF
TRBV14	TRBJ2-7	CASSQWSSGGSYEQYF
TRBV12-2	TRBJ1-1	CASRLRGGKRTEAFF
TRBV5-1	TRBJ2-5	CASSLQGMGQETQYF
TRBV19	TRBJ2-2	CASSTRAQGLAGELFF
TRBV27	TRBJ1-5	CASSLLGNQPQHF
TRBV30	TRBJ2-7	CAGRVSYEQYF
TRBV12-2	TRBJ2-7	CASRLVQGAYEQYF
TRBV6-5	TRBJ2-3	CASIAAATDTQYF
TRBV2	TRBJ2-2	CASSEAISSDGELFF